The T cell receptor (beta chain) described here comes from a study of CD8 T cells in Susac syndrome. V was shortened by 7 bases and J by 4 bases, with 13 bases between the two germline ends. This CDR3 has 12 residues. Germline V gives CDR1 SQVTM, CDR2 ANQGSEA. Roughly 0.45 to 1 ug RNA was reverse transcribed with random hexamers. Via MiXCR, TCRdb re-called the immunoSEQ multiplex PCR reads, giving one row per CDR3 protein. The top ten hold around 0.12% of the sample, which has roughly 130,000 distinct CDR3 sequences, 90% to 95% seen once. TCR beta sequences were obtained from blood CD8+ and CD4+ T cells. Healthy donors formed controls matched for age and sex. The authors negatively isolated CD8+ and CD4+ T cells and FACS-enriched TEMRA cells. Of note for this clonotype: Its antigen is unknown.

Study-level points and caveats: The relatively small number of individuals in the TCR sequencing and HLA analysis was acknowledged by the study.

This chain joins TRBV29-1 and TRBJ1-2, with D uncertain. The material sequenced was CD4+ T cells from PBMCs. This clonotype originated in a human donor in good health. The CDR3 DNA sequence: TGCAGCGGCGGCCGGGAGCCCTATGGCTACACCTTC. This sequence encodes CSGGREPYGYTF.